The rows below give T cell receptor beta chains drawn from one sample of a study of cytomegalovirus exposure and HLA in healthy donors. The repertoire was sequenced with immunoSEQ multiplex PCR; TCRdb's copy has only in-frame clones and lacks some. Counted here are about 200,000 clones, around 86% occurring once; the ten biggest clones make up roughly 1.3%. The specimen sequenced was PBMCs. Receptor source: a man aged 30 to 45 in good health and CMV-seronegative. Both conserved end residues are part of each CDR3. A D gene is named only where the DNA matches it firmly. Expanded clones get a size class; other rows say once, few or many, or leave the size out.

V gene: TRBV7-8; clone size: NA; D gene: TRBD2; J gene: TRBJ2-3; CDR3 protein: CASSLQTGRGRADTQYF; CDR3 DNA: TGTGCCAGCAGCTTACAGACTGGACGCGGGAGAGCCGATACGCAGTATTTT
V gene: TRBV5-1; clone size: NA; D gene: NA; J gene: TRBJ2-3; CDR3 protein: CASSLTQVVDTQYF; CDR3 DNA: TGCGCCAGCAGCTTGACGCAGGTAGTAGATACGCAGTATTTT
V gene: TRBV4-1; clone size: NA; D gene: NA; J gene: TRBJ2-2; CDR3 protein: CASSQGGGAAPANTGELFF; CDR3 DNA: TGCGCCAGCAGCCAAGGCGGCGGGGCAGCACCCGCGAACACCGGGGAGCTGTTTTTT
V gene: TRBV28; clone size: once; D gene: TRBD1; J gene: TRBJ1-5; CDR3 protein: CATQGALGNQPQHF; CDR3 DNA: TGTGCCACCCAGGGGGCTCTGGGCAATCAGCCCCAGCATTTT
V gene: TRBV18; clone size: NA; D gene: NA; J gene: TRBJ2-6; CDR3 protein: CASSPQEAGANVLTF; CDR3 DNA: TGTGCCAGCTCACCACAGGAGGCAGGGGCCAACGTCCTGACTTTC
V gene: TRBV14; clone size: once; D gene: NA; J gene: TRBJ1-6; CDR3 protein: CASSQEFAANSPLHF; CDR3 DNA: TGTGCCAGCAGCCAAGAATTCGCGGCGAATTCACCCCTCCACTTT
V gene: TRBV5-3; clone size: NA; D gene: NA; J gene: TRBJ2-1; CDR3 protein: CARSSLICEQFF; CDR3 DNA: TGTGCCAGAAGCTCCTTAATCTGTGAGCAGTTCTTC
V gene: TRBV11-2; clone size: NA; D gene: TRBD2; J gene: TRBJ2-1; CDR3 protein: CASSLNLTGRYNEQFF; CDR3 DNA: TGTGCCAGCAGCCTGAACCTGACCGGGAGGTACAATGAGCAGTTCTTC
V gene: TRBV5-6; clone size: few; D gene: TRBD1; J gene: TRBJ1-6; CDR3 protein: CASSIDRDRLYNSPLHF; CDR3 DNA: TGTGCCAGCAGCATTGACAGGGACCGACTCTATAATTCACCCCTCCACTTT
V gene: TRBV2; clone size: NA; D gene: TRBD1; J gene: TRBJ2-7; CDR3 protein: CASRAPTGQTSYEQYF; CDR3 DNA: TGTGCCAGCAGAGCCCCTACGGGACAGACCTCCTACGAGCAGTACTTC
V gene: TRBV27; clone size: NA; D gene: NA; J gene: TRBJ1-5; CDR3 protein: CASSLGQAGNQPQHF; CDR3 DNA: TGTGCCAGCAGTTTGGGGCAGGCGGGCAATCAGCCCCAGCATTTT
V gene: TRBV5-1; clone size: NA; D gene: TRBD1; J gene: TRBJ1-4; CDR3 protein: CASSRNYRGQDEKLFF; CDR3 DNA: TGCGCCAGCAGCAGGAACTACAGGGGGCAGGATGAAAAACTGTTTTTT
V gene: TRBV7-9; clone size: NA; D gene: NA; J gene: TRBJ2-7; CDR3 protein: CASSLDGMSSYEQYF; CDR3 DNA: TGTGCCAGCAGCTTAGACGGGATGTCCTCCTACGAGCAGTACTTC
V gene: TRBV5-1; clone size: NA; D gene: NA; J gene: TRBJ2-7; CDR3 protein: CASSLEGYEQYF; CDR3 DNA: TGCGCCAGCAGCTTGGAGGGGTACGAGCAGTACTTC
V gene: TRBV23-1; clone size: NA; D gene: TRBD1; J gene: TRBJ2-2; CDR3 protein: CASSQSPKTGENTGELFF; CDR3 DNA: TGCGCCAGCAGTCAATCCCCGAAAACAGGGGAGAACACCGGGGAGCTGTTTTTT
V gene: TRBV12-5; clone size: NA; D gene: NA; J gene: TRBJ2-1; CDR3 protein: CASGLGGVNEQFF; CDR3 DNA: TGTGCTAGTGGTTTGGGGGGGGTCAATGAGCAGTTCTTC
V gene: TRBV6-5; clone size: NA; D gene: NA; J gene: TRBJ1-6; CDR3 protein: CASNTARAPNSPLHF; CDR3 DNA: TGTGCCAGCAACACGGCGCGGGCCCCCAATTCACCCCTCCACTTT
V gene: TRBV10-3; clone size: NA; D gene: NA; J gene: TRBJ1-1; CDR3 protein: CAISGGGRNTEAFF; CDR3 DNA: TGTGCCATCAGTGGGGGGGGTCGGAACACTGAAGCTTTCTTT
V gene: TRBV19; clone size: NA; D gene: TRBD1; J gene: TRBJ1-5; CDR3 protein: CASSIRTGVRNQPQHF; CDR3 DNA: TGTGCCAGTAGTATACGGACAGGGGTTCGCAATCAGCCCCAGCATTTT
V gene: TRBV11-2; clone size: NA; D gene: TRBD1; J gene: TRBJ1-6; CDR3 protein: CASSLLAGGDIGNSPLHF; CDR3 DNA: TGTGCCAGCAGCTTATTGGCAGGGGGCGACATTGGGAATTCACCCCTCCACTTT
V gene: TRBV5-4; clone size: NA; D gene: NA; J gene: TRBJ2-1; CDR3 protein: CASSLTGDEQFF; CDR3 DNA: TGTGCCAGCAGCTTGACAGGCGATGAGCAGTTCTTC
V gene: TRBV5-4; clone size: NA; D gene: NA; J gene: TRBJ1-1; CDR3 protein: CASTTPGDRSSEAFF; CDR3 DNA: TGTGCCAGCACCACGCCCGGGGATAGGAGCTCTGAAGCTTTCTTT
V gene: TRBV28; clone size: NA; D gene: NA; J gene: TRBJ1-4; CDR3 protein: CASSLDSSRGLFF; CDR3 DNA: TGTGCCAGCAGTTTAGACAGCAGCCGTGGCCTGTTTTTT
V gene: TRBV5-1; clone size: NA; D gene: TRBD1; J gene: TRBJ2-3; CDR3 protein: CASSFSQGAADTQYF; CDR3 DNA: TGCGCCAGCAGCTTTAGTCAGGGGGCCGCAGATACGCAGTATTTT
V gene: TRBV29-1; clone size: NA; D gene: TRBD2; J gene: TRBJ2-3; CDR3 protein: CSVHIPMTSGLTSTDTQYF; CDR3 DNA: TGCAGCGTCCACATCCCCATGACTAGCGGGTTAACTAGCACAGATACGCAGTATTTT
V gene: TRBV13; clone size: NA; D gene: TRBD2; J gene: TRBJ2-1; CDR3 protein: CASSLDSASGRAYYNEQFF; CDR3 DNA: TGTGCCAGCAGCTTAGATTCGGCTAGCGGGAGGGCCTACTACAATGAGCAGTTCTTC
V gene: TRBV2; clone size: NA; D gene: NA; J gene: TRBJ2-7; CDR3 protein: CASSPWGGRFMSEQYF; CDR3 DNA: TGTGCCAGCAGTCCCTGGGGGGGCCGGTTCATGTCCGAGCAGTACTTC
V gene: TRBV5-8; clone size: NA; D gene: NA; J gene: TRBJ1-1; CDR3 protein: CASGGVFNTEAFF; CDR3 DNA: TGTGCCAGCGGCGGCGTCTTCAACACTGAAGCTTTCTTT
V gene: TRBV7-9; clone size: NA; D gene: NA; J gene: TRBJ2-2; CDR3 protein: CASSLGGVNTGELFF; CDR3 DNA: TGTGCCAGCAGCCTCGGCGGGGTGAACACCGGGGAGCTGTTTTTT
V gene: TRBV6-1; clone size: NA; D gene: NA; J gene: TRBJ2-5; CDR3 protein: CASSASGVETQYF; CDR3 DNA: TGTGCCAGCAGTGCCTCGGGGGTAGAGACCCAGTACTTC
V gene: TRBV2; clone size: NA; D gene: NA; J gene: TRBJ2-7; CDR3 protein: CASGGTLSYEQYF; CDR3 DNA: TGTGCCAGCGGTGGGACTCTATCTTACGAGCAGTACTTC
V gene: TRBV4-2; clone size: NA; D gene: NA; J gene: TRBJ2-7; CDR3 protein: CASSQEAAGISYEQYF; CDR3 DNA: TGTGCCAGCAGCCAAGAGGCGGCAGGGATCTCCTACGAGCAGTACTTC
V gene: TRBV6-6; clone size: NA; D gene: TRBD2; J gene: TRBJ2-1; CDR3 protein: CASSPGLASSYNEQFF; CDR3 DNA: TGTGCCAGCAGTCCTGGACTAGCGAGCTCCTACAATGAGCAGTTCTTC
V gene: TRBV7-2; clone size: NA; D gene: NA; J gene: TRBJ2-7; CDR3 protein: CASSLGGGHLSYEQYF; CDR3 DNA: TGTGCCAGCAGCTTAGGGGGCGGTCACTTATCCTACGAGCAGTACTTC
V gene: TRBV5-5; clone size: NA; D gene: NA; J gene: TRBJ1-1; CDR3 protein: CASSLGSGIQVSEAFF; CDR3 DNA: TGTGCCAGCAGCTTGGGAAGTGGAATTCAGGTTTCTGAAGCTTTCTTT
V gene: TRBV28; clone size: NA; D gene: NA; J gene: TRBJ2-3; CDR3 protein: CASSPPVGLLTDTQYF; CDR3 DNA: TGTGCCAGCAGCCCCCCCGTGGGGCTACTTACAGATACGCAGTATTTT
V gene: TRBV5-1; clone size: NA; D gene: NA; J gene: TRBJ1-2; CDR3 protein: CASSFQGSNGYTF; CDR3 DNA: TGCGCCAGCAGCTTTCAGGGTAGCAATGGCTACACCTTC
V gene: TRBV27; clone size: NA; D gene: NA; J gene: TRBJ1-2; CDR3 protein: CASSPMIIDSYGYTF; CDR3 DNA: TGTGCCAGCAGTCCAATGATTATAGACAGCTATGGCTACACCTTC
V gene: TRBV5-8; clone size: NA; D gene: TRBD1; J gene: TRBJ2-5; CDR3 protein: CASSLGYRGQETQYF; CDR3 DNA: TGTGCCAGCAGCTTGGGATACAGGGGACAAGAGACCCAGTACTTC
V gene: TRBV9; clone size: few; D gene: TRBD1; J gene: TRBJ2-7; CDR3 protein: CASSYDRAYEQYF; CDR3 DNA: TGTGCCAGCAGCTACGACAGGGCCTACGAGCAGTACTTC
V gene: TRBV10-3; clone size: NA; D gene: TRBD2; J gene: TRBJ2-1; CDR3 protein: CAISGGLANYEQFF; CDR3 DNA: TGTGCCATCAGTGGAGGACTAGCCAACTATGAGCAGTTCTTC
V gene: TRBV5-6; clone size: NA; D gene: TRBD1; J gene: TRBJ1-4; CDR3 protein: CASSRGQGSSNEKLFF; CDR3 DNA: TGTGCCAGCAGCCGAGGACAGGGTAGCTCTAATGAAAAACTGTTTTTT
V gene: TRBV27; clone size: NA; D gene: TRBD1; J gene: TRBJ1-2; CDR3 protein: CASRGQGAYGYTF; CDR3 DNA: TGTGCCAGCAGGGGACAGGGGGCTTATGGCTACACCTTC
V gene: TRBV21-1; clone size: NA; D gene: NA; J gene: TRBJ2-5; CDR3 protein: CASSPRRQETQYF; CDR3 DNA: TGTGCCAGCAGCCCCCGTCGCCAAGAGACCCAGTACTTC
V gene: TRBV7-9; clone size: NA; D gene: TRBD1; J gene: TRBJ1-5; CDR3 protein: CASSSGQGYEQPQHF; CDR3 DNA: TGTGCCAGCAGCTCGGGACAGGGGTATGAACAGCCCCAGCATTTT
V gene: TRBV7-8; clone size: NA; D gene: NA; J gene: TRBJ2-5; CDR3 protein: CASREQETQYF; CDR3 DNA: TGTGCCAGCCGGGAGCAAGAGACCCAGTACTTC
V gene: TRBV6-5; clone size: NA; D gene: NA; J gene: TRBJ1-1; CDR3 protein: CASSLGTEAFF; CDR3 DNA: TGTGCCAGCAGTTTGGGGACAGAAGCTTTCTTT
V gene: TRBV5-5; clone size: NA; D gene: NA; J gene: TRBJ2-7; CDR3 protein: CASSLAGDVEQYF; CDR3 DNA: TGTGCCAGCAGCTTGGCAGGCGATGTGGAGCAGTACTTC